Sequencing of this TCR beta chain was carried out in a study of identical twins. Overall study results and limits: Fewer insertions were carried by abundant cord blood beta clonotypes, but none was seen in memory repertoires. Compared with unrelated sharing, twin-shared out-of-frame alpha sequences had more low-probability sequences.

This clonotype was counted ten times or more. What it binds is unknown. TCRdb re-called the 5' RACE reads with MiXCR, one entry per CDR3 protein. The repertoire holds under 1 million distinct CDR3 sequences, with approximately 13% as singletons. Healthy Caucasians alone served as donors. This same sample was also taken into another study, of yellow fever vaccine responses in identical twins.

This sequence was found in a woman under 30 in good health. The sequencing sample was made of PBMCs.

The CDR3 DNA follows: TGTGCCAGCAGCCCCCTAGCGGGAGGGGTAGGAGAGCAGTTCTTC. It specifies CASSPLAGGVGEQFF. This chain uses TRBV7-9 with TRBJ2-1; the match to TRBD2 covers 12 bases. V dropped 5 bases and J dropped 10; count of bases not matched to a gene: 9. Germline V CDR1 and CDR2: SEHNR, FQNEAQ (reference sequence). The length of the CDR3 is 15 residues.